A single sample is the source of the 14 T cell receptor beta chains below, sequenced in a study of beta chain features in type 1 diabetes. Study-wide results and limits: All four CD4+ subsets of Type 1 diabetes patients contained TCRB CDR3s that were moderately but significantly shorter.

No antigens are known for them. Every bit of the isolated RNA underwent reverse transcription, so sequencing read expressed TCRB transcripts. Assay used: immunoSEQ multiplex PCR; TCRdb lists only in-frame clones, some missing. The repertoire holds a few hundred thousand clones, with roughly 9.8% as singletons. Sequenced input: central memory CD4+ T cells from blood. These receptors were taken from a young man with type 1 diabetes.

CDR3 residues: CASSQEYQETQYF. CDR3 nucleotides: TGCGCCAGCAGCCAAGAGTACCAAGAGACCCAGTACTTC. The V and J genes are TRBV4-3 and TRBJ2-5, with D unresolved. The CDR3 is 13 residues long. V was shortened by 0 bases and J by 0 bases, with 2 bases between the two germline ends. Germline CDR1 and CDR2: LGHNA and YSLEER.

This clone appeared many times. J is TRBJ2-1 and V is TRBV19; TRBD1 is a possible D gene (5 bases). CDR1 is LNHDA, CDR2 SQIVND, per germline (reference sequence). The CDR3 is 12 residues long. V lost 5 bases and J 5 bases, leaving 7 bases between the germline ends. The CDR3 nucleotides are TGTGCCAGTAGTTACAGGAACAATGAGCAGTTCTTC. It translates to CASSYRNNEQFF.

The rearrangement uses TRBV5-4 and TRBJ2-7; TRBD1 is a possible D gene (6 bases). The length of the CDR3 is 15 residues. CDR1 and CDR2 (germline): SGHNT, YYREEE (reference sequence). Trimming left V 5 bases short and J 7 bases short, with 22 bases between. DNA for the CDR3: TGTGCCAGCAGTCCCGGAAAGGGGGAATCGTCTGAGCAGTACTTC. This codes for CASSPGKGESSEQYF.

The genes are TRBV7-3 and TRBJ2-1, with D possibly matching TRBD1 (5 bases). The ends were cut back, 4 bases at V and 7 bases at J, with 20 bases in the middle. The CDR3 has 16 amino acids. Germline V gene data show CDR1 as SGHTA and CDR2 as FQGTGA. DNA for the CDR3: TGTGCCAGCAGCTCCAAGCAGGGATCGTCTCCGAATGAGCAGTTCTTC. This sequence encodes CASSSKQGSSPNEQFF.

This clone was seen more than once but under ten times. The rearrangement joins TRBV7-9 to TRBJ2-5; 11 bases are shared with TRBD2. CDR1 is SEHNR, CDR2 FQNEAQ, per germline (reference sequence). The CDR3 runs 16 residues. V shed 4 bases, J shed 2 bases, and the junction held 6 bases outside the gene matches. This CDR3 is CASSSWTSGPQETQYF. In nucleotides, the CDR3 is TGTGCCAGCAGCTCTTGGACTAGCGGGCCGCAAGAGACCCAGTACTTC.

This clone was found many times. In nucleotides, the CDR3 is TGTGCCAGCAGCCTCGGGACCCAGGCCAATGAGCAGTTCTTC. Its protein is CASSLGTQANEQFF. The chain has TRBV7-9 and TRBJ2-1, with D perhaps TRBD1 or TRBD2 (5 bases each). V lost 5 bases and J 6 bases, leaving 14 bases between the germline ends. Per the germline V gene, CDR1 is SEHNR and CDR2 is FQNEAQ (reference sequence). The CDR3 consists of 14 residues.

This clone has just a few counts. V and J are TRBV2 and TRBJ1-5; TRBD1 agrees at 8 bases. Trimming cost V 5 bases and J 2 bases; bases outside gene matches: 8. The length of the CDR3 is 16 residues. In germline, CDR1 is SNHLY, CDR2 FYNNEI. The CDR3 coding sequence is TGTGCCAGCAGTCCCCTGGACAGGGTCGGCAATCAGCCCCAGCATTTT. This translates into CASSPLDRVGNQPQHF. The full variable domain, with the rest looked up from reference TRBV2 and TRBJ1-5, is EPEVTQTPSHQVTQMGQEVILRCVPISNHLYFYWYRQILGQKVEFLVSFYNNEISEKSEIFDDQFSVERPDGSNFTLKIRSTKLEDSAMYFCASSPLDRVGNQPQHFGDGTRLSIL.

This clone was recorded a few times. Given a much more abundant clone one base away, this may be a read error. The same CDR3 is also encoded by other DNA sequences in this sample. The V call is TRBV7-2, the J call TRBJ2-2, with unresolved D. Germline loops: CDR1 SGHTA, CDR2 FQGNSA. Trimming removed 3 bases at V and 0 bases at J, with 5 bases between. There are 14 residues in the CDR3. DNA of the CDR3: TGTGCCAGCAGCTTGGGGTCGAACACCGGGGAGCTGTTTTTT. Its protein is CASSLGSNTGELFF.

In this sample, this clone turned up a few times. The V gene is TRBV4-1, the J gene TRBJ1-2; unclear D gene. The germline V and J ends were trimmed by 0 bases and 11 bases, with 10 bases remaining between them. This CDR3 has 12 amino acids. Germline V gene lookup returns CDR1 MGHRA and CDR2 YSYEKL. CDR3 nucleotide sequence: TGCGCCAGCAGCCAAGATGTGGTTGGGTACACCTTC. Protein: CASSQDVVGYTF.

A few counts support this clone. The gene calls are TRBV6-6 and TRBJ2-3; D is tentatively TRBD1 or TRBD2 (5 bases each). The CDR3 covers 15 residues. Trimming stripped 6 bases from V and 2 bases from J, with 15 bases between. Germline lookup yields CDR1 MNHNY and CDR2 SVGAGI (reference sequence). Here the CDR3 DNA reads TGTGCCAGCAGCGTTACCTGGGACCTCACAGATACGCAGTATTTT. The encoded protein is CASSVTWDLTDTQYF.

A few counts support this clone. This chain links TRBV6-6 with TRBJ1-1, with D unclear. The CDR3 runs to 12 residues. V lost 5 bases and J lost 5, with 9 bases in between. Germline CDR1 is MNHNY and CDR2 is SVGAGI (reference sequence). The CDR3 region is CASSPGGTEAFF. CDR3 nucleotides: TGTGCCAGCAGTCCTGGAGGAACTGAAGCTTTCTTT.

This clone came up a few times. This sequence joins TRBV29-1 and TRBJ1-2; D is undetermined. The germline gives CDR1 SQVTM, CDR2 ANQGSEA. The CDR3 is 11 amino acids. The V and J ends lost 5 bases and 6 bases respectively, with 10 bases between them. CDR3: CSVQGSDGYTF. The CDR3 coding sequence is TGCAGCGTTCAAGGGAGCGATGGCTACACCTTC.

In this sample, this clone turned up a few times. The chain employs TRBV19 and TRBJ2-7; unclear D gene. The CDR3 is 14 amino acids. V lost 6 bases to trimming and J lost 4 bases, with 16 bases between them. Germline CDR1 is LNHDA and CDR2 is SQIVND (reference sequence). The CDR3 nucleotides read TGTGCCAGTAGGTCGGAAAGCCACTTTTACGAGCAGTACTTC. Protein sequence: CASRSESHFYEQYF.

This clone was counted many times. The rearrangement links TRBV28 to TRBJ1-3; no definite D call. V was cut by 7 bases and J by 0 bases, with 16 bases left in between. The CDR3 contains 16 residues. Germline values: CDR1 MDHEN, CDR2 SYDVKM. DNA for the CDR3: TGTGCCAGCACCCGAGAGGGTACCGTCTCTGGAAACACCATATATTTT. Protein sequence: CASTREGTVSGNTIYF. Full variable domain (outside the CDR3, taken from reference TRBV28 and TRBJ1-3): DVKVTQSSRYLVKRTGEKVFLECVQDMDHENMFWYRQDPGLGLRLIYFSYDVKMKEKGDIPEGYSVSREKKERFSLILESASTNQTSMYLCASTREGTVSGNTIYFGEGSWLTVV.